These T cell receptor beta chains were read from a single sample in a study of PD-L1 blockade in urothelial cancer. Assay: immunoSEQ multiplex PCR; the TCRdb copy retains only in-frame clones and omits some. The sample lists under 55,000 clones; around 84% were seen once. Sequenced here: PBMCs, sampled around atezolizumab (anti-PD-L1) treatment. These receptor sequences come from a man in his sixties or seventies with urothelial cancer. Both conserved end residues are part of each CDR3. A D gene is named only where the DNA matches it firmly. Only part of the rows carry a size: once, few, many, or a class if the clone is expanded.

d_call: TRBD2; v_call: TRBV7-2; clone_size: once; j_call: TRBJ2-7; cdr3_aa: CASSHGLAGSEQYF; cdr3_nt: TGTGCCAGCAGCCACGGACTAGCGGGGTCCGAGCAGTACTTC
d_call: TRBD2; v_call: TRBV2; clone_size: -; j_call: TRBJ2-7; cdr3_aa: CASSERTSGSYEQYF; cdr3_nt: TGTGCCAGCAGTGAACGGACTAGCGGTTCCTACGAGCAGTACTTC
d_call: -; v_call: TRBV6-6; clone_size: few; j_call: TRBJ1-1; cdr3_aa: CASSYSPSGTEAFF; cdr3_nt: TGTGCCAGCAGTTACTCGCCCTCGGGGACTGAAGCTTTCTTT
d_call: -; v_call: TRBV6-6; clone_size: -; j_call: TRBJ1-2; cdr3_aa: CASSYGQNYGYTF; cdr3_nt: TGTGCCAGCAGTTACGGACAAAACTATGGCTACACCTTC
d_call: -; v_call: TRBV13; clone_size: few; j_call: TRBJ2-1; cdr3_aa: CASSSWAVYNEQFF; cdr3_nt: TGTGCCAGCAGCTCTTGGGCAGTCTACAATGAGCAGTTCTTC
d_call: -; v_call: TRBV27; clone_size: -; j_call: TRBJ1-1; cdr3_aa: CASSFRSGEAFF; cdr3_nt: TGTGCCAGCAGTTTTAGGTCAGGTGAAGCTTTCTTT
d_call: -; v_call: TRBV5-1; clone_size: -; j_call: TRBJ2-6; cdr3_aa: CASGHGSGANVLTF; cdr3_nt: TGCGCCAGCGGGCACGGCTCTGGGGCCAACGTCCTGACTTTC
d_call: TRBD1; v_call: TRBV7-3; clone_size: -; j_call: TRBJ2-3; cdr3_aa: CASSLTGQSTDTQYF; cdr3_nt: TGTGCCAGCAGCCTAACGGGACAGAGCACAGATACGCAGTATTTT
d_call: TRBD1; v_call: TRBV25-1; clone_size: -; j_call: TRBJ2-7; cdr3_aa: CASGTGATYEQYF; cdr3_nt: TGTGCCAGTGGGACAGGGGCGACCTACGAGCAGTACTTC
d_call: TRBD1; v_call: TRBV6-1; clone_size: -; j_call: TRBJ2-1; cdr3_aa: CASSIVMGQGTFF; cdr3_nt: TGTGCCAGCAGCATAGTCATGGGACAGGGAACGTTCTTC
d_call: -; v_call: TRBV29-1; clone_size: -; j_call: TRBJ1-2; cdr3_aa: CSETSIQESYGYTF; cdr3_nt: TGCAGCGAAACATCGATACAGGAATCCTATGGCTACACCTTC
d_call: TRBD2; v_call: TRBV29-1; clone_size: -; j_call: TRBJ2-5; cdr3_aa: CSVWTTLGGGDETQYF; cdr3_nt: TGCAGCGTTTGGACAACCCTGGGGGGAGGGGACGAGACCCAGTACTTC
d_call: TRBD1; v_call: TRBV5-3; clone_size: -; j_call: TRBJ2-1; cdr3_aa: CARMQDRGRLSSYNEQFF; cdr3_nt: TGTGCCAGAATGCAGGACAGGGGGCGTTTGAGCTCCTACAATGAGCAGTTCTTC
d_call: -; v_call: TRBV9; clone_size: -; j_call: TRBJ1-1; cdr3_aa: CASSVEWEGEAFF; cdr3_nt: TGTGCCAGCAGCGTAGAATGGGAGGGTGAAGCTTTCTTT
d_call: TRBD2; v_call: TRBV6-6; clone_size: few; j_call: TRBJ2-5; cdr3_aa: CATQREETQYF; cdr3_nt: TGTGCCACCCAGCGGGAGGAGACCCAGTACTTC
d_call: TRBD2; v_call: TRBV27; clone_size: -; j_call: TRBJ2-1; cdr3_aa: CASSPSGGAFNEQFF; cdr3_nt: TGTGCCAGCAGCCCCAGCGGGGGGGCATTCAATGAGCAGTTCTTC
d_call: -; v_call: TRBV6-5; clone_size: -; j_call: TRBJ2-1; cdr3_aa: CASSYQGSSYNEQFF; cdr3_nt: TGTGCCAGCAGTTATCAGGGGAGCTCCTACAATGAGCAGTTCTTC
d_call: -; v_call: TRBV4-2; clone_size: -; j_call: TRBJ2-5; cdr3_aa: CASSRTGISDGETQYF; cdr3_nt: TGTGCCAGCAGCCGAACGGGGATTTCAGATGGGGAGACCCAGTACTTC
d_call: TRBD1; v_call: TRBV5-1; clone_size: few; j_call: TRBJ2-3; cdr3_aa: CASSFALNDRVITDTQYF; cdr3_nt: TGCGCCAGCAGCTTTGCTCTAAACGACAGGGTAATCACAGATACGCAGTATTTT
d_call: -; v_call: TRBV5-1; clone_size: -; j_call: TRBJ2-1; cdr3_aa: CASNKLGRGGLPRDNEQFF; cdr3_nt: TGCGCCAGCAATAAGCTTGGTCGGGGTGGGCTTCCGCGCGACAATGAGCAGTTCTTC
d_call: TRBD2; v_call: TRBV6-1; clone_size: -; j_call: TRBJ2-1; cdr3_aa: CASSEGLAGVLPNEQFF; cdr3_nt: TGTGCCAGCAGTGAGGGACTAGCGGGAGTTCTACCGAATGAGCAGTTCTTC
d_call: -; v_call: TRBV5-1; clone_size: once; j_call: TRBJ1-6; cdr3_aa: CASSLATGSSYNSPLHF; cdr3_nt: TGCGCCAGCAGCCTCGCCACAGGGTCCTCCTATAATTCACCCCTCCACTTT
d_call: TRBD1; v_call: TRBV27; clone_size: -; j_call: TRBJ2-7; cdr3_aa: CASSLWKGQSSEQYF; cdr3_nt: TGTGCCAGCAGTTTATGGAAGGGACAGTCGAGTGAGCAGTACTTC
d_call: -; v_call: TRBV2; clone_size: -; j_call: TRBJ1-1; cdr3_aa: CASSGVRGHTEAFF; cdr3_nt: TGTGCCAGCAGTGGAGTGCGGGGCCACACTGAAGCTTTCTTT
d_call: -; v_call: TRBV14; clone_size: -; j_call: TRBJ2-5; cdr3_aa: CASSRDWGSGETQYF; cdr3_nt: TGTGCCAGCAGCCGAGACTGGGGATCGGGGGAGACCCAGTACTTC
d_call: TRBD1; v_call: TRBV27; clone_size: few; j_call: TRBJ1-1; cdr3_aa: CASSLQTGVNTEAFF; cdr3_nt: TGTGCCAGCAGTTTACAGACAGGGGTGAACACTGAAGCTTTCTTT
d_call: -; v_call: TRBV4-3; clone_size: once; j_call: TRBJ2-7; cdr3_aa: CASSQEQASYEQYF; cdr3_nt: TGCGCCAGCAGCCAAGAACAGGCCTCCTACGAGCAGTACTTC
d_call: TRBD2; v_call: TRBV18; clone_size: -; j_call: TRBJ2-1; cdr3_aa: CASSPGLAGGRSYNEQFF; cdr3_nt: TGTGCCAGCTCACCGGGACTAGCGGGAGGGAGGTCCTACAATGAGCAGTTCTTC
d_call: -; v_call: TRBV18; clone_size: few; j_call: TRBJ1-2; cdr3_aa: CASSPTANYGYTF; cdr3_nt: TGTGCCAGCTCACCCACAGCTAACTATGGCTACACCTTC
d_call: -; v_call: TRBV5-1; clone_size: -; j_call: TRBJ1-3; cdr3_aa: CASRNSGSGNTIYF; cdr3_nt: TGCGCCAGCCGAAATTCAGGCTCTGGAAACACCATATATTTT
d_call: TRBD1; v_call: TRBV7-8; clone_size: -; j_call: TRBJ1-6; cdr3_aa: CASSSELGQGGSPLHF; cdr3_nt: TGTGCCAGCAGCAGCGAATTGGGACAGGGAGGATCACCCCTCCACTTT
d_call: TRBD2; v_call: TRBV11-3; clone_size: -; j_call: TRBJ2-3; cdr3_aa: CASSGGTSGGPDTQYF; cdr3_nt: TGTGCCAGCAGCGGGGGGACTAGCGGGGGTCCAGATACGCAGTATTTT
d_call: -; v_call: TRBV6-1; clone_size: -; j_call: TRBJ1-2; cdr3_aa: CASSEGTGGGYGYTF; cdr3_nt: TGTGCCAGCAGTGAAGGGACGGGGGGTGGCTATGGCTACACCTTC
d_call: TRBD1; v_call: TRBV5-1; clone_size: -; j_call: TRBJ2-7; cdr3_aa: CASNRDRPFEQYF; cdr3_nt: TGCGCCAGCAACCGGGACAGACCTTTTGAGCAGTACTTC
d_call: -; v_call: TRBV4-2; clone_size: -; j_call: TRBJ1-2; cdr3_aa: CASSQSVSVRIYGYTF; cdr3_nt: TGTGCCAGCAGCCAATCGGTTAGCGTCAGAATCTATGGCTACACCTTC
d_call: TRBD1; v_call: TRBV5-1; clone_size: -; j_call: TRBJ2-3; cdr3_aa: CASSEGQELTDTQYF; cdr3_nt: TGCGCCAGCAGCGAGGGACAGGAGCTCACAGATACGCAGTATTTT
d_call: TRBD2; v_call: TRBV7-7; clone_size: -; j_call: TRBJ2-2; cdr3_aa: CASSLGIGTSGGTGELFF; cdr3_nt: TGTGCCAGCAGCTTAGGCATTGGGACTAGCGGTGGTACCGGGGAGCTGTTTTTT
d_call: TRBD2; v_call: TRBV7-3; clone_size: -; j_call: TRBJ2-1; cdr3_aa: CASSLGLVNEQFF; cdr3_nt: TGTGCCAGCAGCCTCGGACTAGTGAATGAGCAGTTCTTC
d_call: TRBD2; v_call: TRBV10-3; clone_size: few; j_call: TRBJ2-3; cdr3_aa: CAISDGGLAADTQYF; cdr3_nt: TGTGCCATCAGTGACGGGGGACTAGCAGCAGATACGCAGTATTTT
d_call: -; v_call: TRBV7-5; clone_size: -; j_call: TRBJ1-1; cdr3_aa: CVRSSGRAFF; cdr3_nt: TGTGTCAGAAGCTCGGGGAGGGCTTTCTTT
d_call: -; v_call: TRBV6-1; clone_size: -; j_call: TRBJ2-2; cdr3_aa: CASSAAGRPLTGELFF; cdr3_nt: TGTGCCAGCAGTGCGGCGGGGAGGCCCCTCACCGGGGAGCTGTTTTTT
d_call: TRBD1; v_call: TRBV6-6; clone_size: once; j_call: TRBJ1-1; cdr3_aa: CASSDRGATEAFF; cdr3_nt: TGTGCCAGCAGTGACAGGGGCGCCACTGAAGCTTTCTTT
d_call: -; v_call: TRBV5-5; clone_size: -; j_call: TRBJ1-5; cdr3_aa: CASSLGGGANSNQPQHF; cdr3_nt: TGTGCCAGCAGCTTGGGGGGGGGAGCCAATAGCAATCAGCCCCAGCATTTT
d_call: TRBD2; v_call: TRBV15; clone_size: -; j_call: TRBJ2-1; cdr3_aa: CATSRGLAGLNEQFF; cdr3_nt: TGTGCCACCAGCAGGGGACTAGCGGGGCTCAATGAGCAGTTCTTC
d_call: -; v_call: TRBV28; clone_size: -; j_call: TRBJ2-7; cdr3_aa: CASSRAGPPGVVEQYF; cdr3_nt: TGTGCCAGCAGCAGAGCGGGGCCCCCAGGGGTAGTCGAGCAGTACTTC
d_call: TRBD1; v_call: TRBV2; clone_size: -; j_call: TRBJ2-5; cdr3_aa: CASSDSRGETQYF; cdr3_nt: TGTGCCAGCAGTGATAGCAGGGGGGAGACCCAGTACTTC
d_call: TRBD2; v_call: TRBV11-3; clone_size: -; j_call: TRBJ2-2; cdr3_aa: CASSPAGRGAGELFF; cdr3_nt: TGTGCCAGCAGCCCAGCGGGGCGGGGTGCCGGGGAGCTGTTTTTT
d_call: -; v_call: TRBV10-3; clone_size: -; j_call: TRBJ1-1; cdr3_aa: CAISGRDGTEAFF; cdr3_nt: TGTGCCATCAGTGGGAGGGACGGAACTGAAGCTTTCTTT